This T cell receptor beta chain appears in the sequencing data of a study of CD8 T cells in Susac syndrome. Notes on the study in general: In Susac syndrome, CD8+ expansion was highest in TEMRA and active disease.

Sequencing of TCR beta was carried out in blood CD8+ and CD4+ T cells. The V and J ends lost 3 bases and 1 base respectively, with 15 bases between them. The CDR3 has 16 residues. From germline, CDR1 is KGHSH and CDR2 LQKENI. As for this clonotype: Its specificity is not known.

Random hexamers served to reverse transcribe roughly 0.45 to 1 ug RNA. Coverage of TCR beta CDR3 amplification by immunoSEQ multiplex PCR extended to 54 Vbeta and 13 Jbeta. TCRdb independently ran MiXCR on the immunoSEQ multiplex PCR reads; one entry per CDR3 protein. The sample carries around 170,000 distinct CDR3 sequences, 85% to 95% recorded once. This TCR came from a human donor with Susac syndrome. The source material was CD8+ T cells from PBMCs. V gene TRBV18 combines with J gene TRBJ2-5; D is unresolved. The CDR3 DNA reads TGTGCCAGCTCACCCCAAATGGGCAGCTTCCAAGAGACCCAGTACTTC. Translation gives CASSPQMGSFQETQYF.